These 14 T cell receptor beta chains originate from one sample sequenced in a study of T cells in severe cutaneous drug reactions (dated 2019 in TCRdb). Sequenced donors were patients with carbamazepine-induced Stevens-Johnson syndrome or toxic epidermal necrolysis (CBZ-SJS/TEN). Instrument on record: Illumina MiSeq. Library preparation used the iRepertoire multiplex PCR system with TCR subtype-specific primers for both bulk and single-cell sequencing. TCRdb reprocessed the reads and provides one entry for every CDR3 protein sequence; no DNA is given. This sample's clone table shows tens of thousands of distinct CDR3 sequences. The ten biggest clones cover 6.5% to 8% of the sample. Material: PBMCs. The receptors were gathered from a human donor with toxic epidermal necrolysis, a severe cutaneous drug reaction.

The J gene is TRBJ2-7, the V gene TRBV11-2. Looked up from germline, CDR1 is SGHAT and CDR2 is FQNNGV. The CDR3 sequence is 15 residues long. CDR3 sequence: CASSFTRAAGNEQYF.

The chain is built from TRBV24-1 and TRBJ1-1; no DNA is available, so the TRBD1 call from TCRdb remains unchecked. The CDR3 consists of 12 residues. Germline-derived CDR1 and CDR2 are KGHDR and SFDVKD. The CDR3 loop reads CATSDIGGTAFF.

The CDR3 reads CATSEAGTASYEQYF. The rearrangement uses TRBV24-1 and TRBJ2-7; checking the TCRdb D call of TRBD1 is not possible without DNA. Germline values: CDR1 KGHDR, CDR2 SFDVKD. The length of the CDR3 is 15 residues.

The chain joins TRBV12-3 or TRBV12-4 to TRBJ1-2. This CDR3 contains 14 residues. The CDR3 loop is CASSLSPDGYGYTF.

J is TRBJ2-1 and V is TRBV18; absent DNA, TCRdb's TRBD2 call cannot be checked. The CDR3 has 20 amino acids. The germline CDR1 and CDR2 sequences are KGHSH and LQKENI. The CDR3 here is CASSWTGGKKTSGSRNEQFF. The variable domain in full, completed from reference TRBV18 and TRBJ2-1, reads NAGVMQNPRHLVRRRGQEARLRCSPMKGHSHVYWYRQLPEEGLKFMVYLQKENIIDESGMPKERFSAEFPKEGPSILRIQQVVRGDSAAYFCASSWTGGKKTSGSRNEQFFGPGTRLTVL.

The chain's CDR3 is CASSQEVGRVYGYTF. The chain uses TRBV4-3 and TRBJ1-2. Germline CDR1 and CDR2: LGHNA and YSLEER. The CDR3 covers 15 residues.

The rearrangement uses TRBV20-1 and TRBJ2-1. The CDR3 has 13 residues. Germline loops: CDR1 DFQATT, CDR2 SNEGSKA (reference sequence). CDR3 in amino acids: CSADIGSNNEQFF.

The CDR3 spells CSARVLANSYEQYF. The rearrangement links TRBV20-1 to TRBJ2-7. The V gene's germline CDR1 is DFQATT and CDR2 SNEGSKA (reference sequence). The CDR3 extends over 14 amino acids.

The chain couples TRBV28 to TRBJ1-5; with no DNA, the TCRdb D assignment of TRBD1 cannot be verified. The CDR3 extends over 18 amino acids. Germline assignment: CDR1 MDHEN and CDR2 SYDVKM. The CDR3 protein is CASSPLIYRQGGNQPQHF.

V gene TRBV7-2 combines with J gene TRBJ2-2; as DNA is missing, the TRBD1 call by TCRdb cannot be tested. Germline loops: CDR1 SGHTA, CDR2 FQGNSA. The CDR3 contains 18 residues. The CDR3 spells CASSLASRVLGATGELFF. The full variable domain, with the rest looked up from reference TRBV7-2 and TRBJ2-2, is GAGVSQSPSNKVTEKGKDVELRCDPISGHTALYWYRQSLGQGLEFLIYFQGNSAPDKSGLPSDRFSAERTGGSVSTLTIQRTQQEDSAVYLCASSLASRVLGATGELFFGEGSRLTVL.

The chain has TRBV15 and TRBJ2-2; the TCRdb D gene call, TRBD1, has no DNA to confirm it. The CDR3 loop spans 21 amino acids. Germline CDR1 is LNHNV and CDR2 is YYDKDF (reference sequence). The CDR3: CATSRYAAGGRGDPLPGELFF. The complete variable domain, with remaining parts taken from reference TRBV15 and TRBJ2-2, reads DAMVIQNPRYQVTQFGKPVTLSCSQTLNHNVMYWYQQKSSQAPKLLFHYYDKDFNNEADTPDNFQSRRPNTSFCFLDIRSPGLGDTAMYLCATSRYAAGGRGDPLPGELFFGEGSRLTVL.

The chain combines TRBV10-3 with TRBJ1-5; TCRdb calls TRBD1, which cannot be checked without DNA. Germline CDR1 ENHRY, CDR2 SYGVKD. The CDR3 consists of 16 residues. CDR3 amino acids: CAIQSGTDGYNQPQHF.

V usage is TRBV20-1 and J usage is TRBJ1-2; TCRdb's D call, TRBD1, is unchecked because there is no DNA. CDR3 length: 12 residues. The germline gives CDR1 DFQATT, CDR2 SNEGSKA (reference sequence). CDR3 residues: CSAVTGNYGYTF.

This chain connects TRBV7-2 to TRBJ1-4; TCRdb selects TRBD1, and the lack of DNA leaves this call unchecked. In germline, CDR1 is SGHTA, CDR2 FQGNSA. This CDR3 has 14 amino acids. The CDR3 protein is CASSSTGRREKLFF.